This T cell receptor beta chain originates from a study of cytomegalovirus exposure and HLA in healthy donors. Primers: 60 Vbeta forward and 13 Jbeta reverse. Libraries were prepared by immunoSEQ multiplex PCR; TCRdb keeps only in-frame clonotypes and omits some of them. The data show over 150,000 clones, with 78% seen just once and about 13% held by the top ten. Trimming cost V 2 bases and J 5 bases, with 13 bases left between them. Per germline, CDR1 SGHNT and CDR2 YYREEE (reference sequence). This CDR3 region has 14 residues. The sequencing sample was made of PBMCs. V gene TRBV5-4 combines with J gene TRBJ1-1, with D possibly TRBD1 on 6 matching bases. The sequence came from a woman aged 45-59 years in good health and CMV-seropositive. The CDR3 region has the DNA TGTGCCAGCAGCTTCCCACAGGGAAGGACTGAAGCTTTCTTT. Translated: CASSFPQGRTEAFF.